Each of the 27 T cell receptor beta chains below was sequenced from the same sample in a study of shared clonotypes between healthy human individuals. TCRdb's table, derived via immunoSEQ multiplex PCR, lists solely in-frame clones and lacks some. The table shows about 610,000 clones, with about 95% occurring only once. In the naive CD8 group, cells lacked CD45RO and were positively selected for CCR7, so terminally differentiated effector memory CD45RA+ cells were left out. The sequencing input was naive CD8+ T cells sorted from blood. These receptors were obtained from a woman in her 30s in good health.

The CDR3 is CASSLFGGSYEQYF. The CDR3 nucleotides are TGTGCCAGCAGCTTGTTTGGGGGCAGTTACGAGCAGTACTTC. V is TRBV5-5 and J is TRBJ2-7; tentative D call: TRBD1 (6 bases). The CDR3 is made up of 14 amino acids. Trimming took off 1 base at V and 4 bases at J, with 12 bases between the two ends. Germline V CDR1 and CDR2: SGHKS, YYEKEE (reference sequence).

The rearrangement uses TRBV7-9 and TRBJ2-1; no clear D gene. The ends were cut back, 8 bases at V and 6 bases at J, with 11 bases in the middle. Germline V gene data show CDR1 as SEHNR and CDR2 as FQNEAQ (reference sequence). The CDR3 has 12 amino acids. The DNA for the CDR3 is TGTGCCAGCGCCGCCTTTGGCAATGAGCAGTTCTTC. This translates into CASAAFGNEQFF.

The chain joins TRBV27 to TRBJ1-2; 7 positions agree with TRBD1. The CDR3 has 11 residues. V trimming: 6 bases; J trimming: 7 bases; junction bases outside the gene matches: 2. Germline CDR1 is MNHEY and CDR2 is SMNVEV (reference sequence). CDR3 protein: CASRAGGGYTF. DNA of the CDR3: TGTGCCAGCAGGGCAGGGGGTGGCTACACCTTC.

This clone was recorded once. The chain recombines TRBV6-1 with TRBJ1-5, with 11 positions matching TRBD1. Germline CDR1 reads MNHNS; CDR2 reads SASEGT. The J segment lost 9 bases and the V segment lost 2 bases, leaving 6 bases of the junction unmatched. The CDR3 sequence is 15 residues long. The CDR3 nucleotides are TGTGCCAGCAGTGAATATGGACAGGGGGCTAGGCCCCAGCATTTT. The encoded protein is CASSEYGQGARPQHF.

The chain joins TRBV27 to TRBJ1-5; 7 bases are a match to TRBD1. CDR1 is MNHEY and CDR2 is SMNVEV in the germline V gene (reference sequence). Losses at the gene ends were 1 base for V and 5 bases for J; bases not matched to a gene: 5. This CDR3 is built from 15 residues. The CDR3 loop is CASSLYTGADQPQHF. The CDR3 region has the DNA TGTGCCAGCAGTTTATATACAGGGGCCGATCAGCCCCAGCATTTT.

This chain joins TRBV29-1 and TRBJ2-7; TRBD2 matches at 12 bases. The length of the CDR3 is 15 residues. Germline CDR1 is SQVTM and CDR2 is ANQGSEA. Trimming at V came to 2 bases and at J to 4 bases, leaving 6 bases not matched to a gene. CDR3 in DNA: TGCAGCGTTGAACTAGCGGGAGGGATTTCGTACGAGCAGTACTTC. This translates into CSVELAGGISYEQYF.

V and J are TRBV6-6 and TRBJ2-1; D perhaps matches TRBD2 (5 bases). This CDR3 has 11 amino acids. CDR1 and CDR2 (germline): MNHNY, SVGAGI (reference sequence). The V end lost 7 bases, the J end lost 10 bases, and 11 bases lay between the germline ends. Written as DNA, the CDR3 is TGTGCCAGCACCACGTCGGGAGAGCAGTTCTTC. Its protein is CASTTSGEQFF.

V gene TRBV7-2 combines with J gene TRBJ1-3; D perhaps matches TRBD1 (5 bases). Between the trimmed V and J ends, which lost 5 bases and 0 bases, there was a span of 11 bases. CDR1 and CDR2 from the germline V gene are SGHTA and FQGNSA. CDR3 length: 15 residues. Written as DNA, the CDR3 is TGTGCCAGCAGCCCCACGGGGGGCTCTGGAAACACCATATATTTT. Residues: CASSPTGGSGNTIYF.

This rearrangement joins TRBV5-4 to TRBJ2-2; TRBD1 matches at 8 bases. The germline gives CDR1 SGHNT, CDR2 YYREEE (reference sequence). After removal of 5 bases from V and 6 bases from J, the junction contained 9 bases not matched to a gene. The CDR3 is 15 amino acids. CDR3 in amino acids: CASSRTGYFPGELFF. The CDR3 DNA follows: TGTGCCAGCAGTCGGACAGGGTACTTCCCCGGGGAGCTGTTTTTT. The complete variable domain, with remaining parts taken from reference TRBV5-4 and TRBJ2-2, reads ETGVTQSPTHLIKTRGQQVTLRCSSQSGHNTVSWYQQALGQGPQFIFQYYREEENGRGNFPPRFSGLQFPNYSSELNVNALELDDSALYLCASSRTGYFPGELFFGEGSRLTVL.

The chain carries TRBV9 and TRBJ2-2; D is unclear. This CDR3 comprises 12 residues. Germline lookup yields CDR1 SGDLS and CDR2 YYNGEE. The germline V and J ends were trimmed by 5 bases and 6 bases, with 8 bases remaining between them. The DNA of the CDR3 is TGTGCCAGCAGAGCTACACCCGGGGAGCTGTTTTTT. Translated, it gives CASRATPGELFF.

V usage is TRBV21-1 and J usage is TRBJ1-1. TRBV21-1 is annotated as a pseudogene. There are 9 residues in the CDR3. The CDR3, as DNA: TGTGCCAGGCTCTGGTTAGCTTTCTTT. Translating gives CARLWLAFF.

This chain uses TRBV5-6 with TRBJ2-5, with D perhaps being TRBD1 or TRBD2 (6 bases each). CDR1 and CDR2 from the germline V gene are SGHDT and YYEEEE. CDR3 length equals 16 residues. The ends were cut back, 4 bases at V and 5 bases at J, with 21 bases in the middle. The CDR3 reads CASSPYPGAAGETQYF. In DNA, the CDR3 is TGTGCCAGCAGCCCTTACCCGGGGGCCGCGGGGGAGACCCAGTACTTC.

V is TRBV6-1 and J is TRBJ1-5; no clear D gene. There are 14 residues in the CDR3. Trimming took off 0 bases at V and 1 base at J, with 4 bases between the two ends. CDR1 is MNHNS, CDR2 SASEGT, per germline. The CDR3 sequence: CASSEAGSNQPQHF. For the CDR3, the DNA is TGTGCCAGCAGTGAAGCGGGCAGCAATCAGCCCCAGCATTTT.

V gene TRBV11-3 combines with J gene TRBJ2-7; D call uncertain. The CDR3 contains 13 residues. Trimming removed 2 bases from V and 5 bases from J, with 10 bases in between. In germline, CDR1 is SGHNT, CDR2 YENEEA. As DNA, the CDR3 is TGTGCCAGCAGCTTATCCTCCACGAACGAGCAGTACTTC. Translated, it gives CASSLSSTNEQYF.

V usage is TRBV4-1 and J usage is TRBJ1-1; tentatively, D is TRBD1 (6 bases). The CDR3 has 13 residues. Germline assignment: CDR1 MGHRA and CDR2 YSYEKL. Trimming cost V 3 bases and J 5 bases, with 10 bases left between them. The CDR3 bases are TGCGCCAGCAGCCAGTACAGGGAAACTGAAGCTTTCTTT. Protein: CASSQYRETEAFF.

This chain uses TRBV30 with TRBJ2-7, with 9 positions matching TRBD2. V gave up 2 bases and J gave up 0 bases; unmatched junction bases: 8. Per germline, CDR1 GTSNPN and CDR2 SVGIG (reference sequence). The CDR3 runs to 16 residues. The CDR3 DNA reads as TGTGCCTGGAGTACCGGACTAGCGAGCTTCTCCTACGAGCAGTACTTC. Translated, it gives CAWSTGLASFSYEQYF.

This chain links TRBV27 with TRBJ2-1, with 10 bases that match TRBD1. CDR1 is MNHEY and CDR2 is SMNVEV in the germline V gene (reference sequence). Trimming at V came to 5 bases and at J to 7 bases, leaving 8 bases not matched to a gene. The CDR3 runs to 15 residues. This CDR3 is CASSLIGTGDNEQFF. CDR3 sequence (DNA): TGTGCCAGCAGTCTTATCGGGACAGGGGATAATGAGCAGTTCTTC.

This chain joins TRBV27 and TRBJ1-1, with unresolved D. Trimming removed 2 bases at V and 1 base at J, with 5 bases between. The CDR3 spans 13 residues. Germline-derived CDR1 and CDR2 are MNHEY and SMNVEV (reference sequence). CDR3 sequence reads: CASSLAANTEAFF. The CDR3 region has the DNA TGTGCCAGCAGTTTAGCCGCGAACACTGAAGCTTTCTTT.

This chain joins TRBV10-1 and TRBJ1-1; D possibly corresponds to TRBD1 (5 bases). Trimming shortened V by 0 bases and J by 1 base, and 15 bases separated the two germline ends. CDR1 WNHNN and CDR2 SYGVQD come from the germline V gene (reference sequence). The CDR3 sequence is 17 residues long. The CDR3 nucleotides read TGCGCCAGCAGTGAGTCAGGGGAAGGGGATGGGAACACTGAAGCTTTCTTT. Protein: CASSESGEGDGNTEAFF.

This clone showed up just once. The V and J genes are TRBV5-5 and TRBJ2-7, with D perhaps matching TRBD1 or TRBD2 (5 bases each). Germline loops: CDR1 SGHKS, CDR2 YYEKEE (reference sequence). This CDR3 comprises 16 residues. V gave up 4 bases and J gave up 6 bases, with 23 bases separating them. The CDR3 sequence is CASSATQGPQTCEQYF. CDR3 in DNA: TGTGCCAGCAGCGCTACCCAGGGACCCCAAACCTGCGAGCAGTACTTC. The full variable domain, rest sourced from reference TRBV5-5 and TRBJ2-7, is DAGVTQSPTHLIKTRGQQVTLRCSPISGHKSVSWYQQVLGQGPQFIFQYYEKEERGRGNFPDRFSARQFPNYSSELNVNALLLGDSALYLCASSATQGPQTCEQYFGPGTRLTVT.

This clone is a singleton in its sample. V usage is TRBV30 and J usage is TRBJ2-1; D unclear. From germline, CDR1 is GTSNPN and CDR2 SVGIG (reference sequence). V was shortened by 2 bases and J by 3 bases, with 11 bases between the two germline ends. The CDR3 has 14 amino acids. CDR3 DNA sequence: TGTGCCTGGAGTCCCCTCGCAAGCTACAATGAGCAGTTCTTC. It encodes CAWSPLASYNEQFF.

V and J are TRBV28 and TRBJ2-6; TRBD1 or TRBD2 may be the D gene (6 bases each). The CDR3 contains 21 residues. CDR1 and CDR2 (germline): MDHEN, SYDVKM. The V and J ends lost 2 bases and 0 bases respectively, with 23 bases between them. The CDR3 DNA sequence: TGTGCCAGCAGTTTAAGGTTTGGGTGGGGGGACACTAGCTCTGGGGCCAACGTCCTGACTTTC. Translating it yields CASSLRFGWGDTSSGANVLTF.

Remarks on this clone: One end of the junction fails to match germline, which may point to a read error. The CDR3: CTSSVEWVADGYTF. In DNA, the CDR3 is TGTACCAGCAGCGTAGAGTGGGTCGCGGATGGCTACACCTTC. V is TRBV9 and J is TRBJ1-2, with D hard to call. Germline CDR1 and CDR2: SGDLS and YYNGEE. The CDR3 is 14 residues long.

This chain connects TRBV28 to TRBJ2-7; perhaps TRBD1 as D (6 bases). From germline, CDR1 is MDHEN and CDR2 SYDVKM. This CDR3 has 13 residues. V was cut by 9 bases and J by 2 bases, with 14 bases left in between. The CDR3: CASKETGPYEQYF. The CDR3 nucleotides are TGTGCCAGTAAGGAGACAGGCCCCTACGAGCAGTACTTC.

This clone appeared once. J is TRBJ2-1 and V is TRBV13; D gene unclear. CDR3 size: 15 residues. Germline CDR1 reads PRHDT; CDR2 reads FYEKMQ (reference sequence). V was shortened by 4 bases and J by 6 bases, with 16 bases between the two germline ends. CDR3 DNA sequence: TGTGCCAGCAGCTGGGGATCTGCTTGGGGCAATGAGCAGTTCTTC. It is translated as CASSWGSAWGNEQFF.

The V and J genes are TRBV5-1 and TRBJ2-6, with 7 bases aligning to TRBD1. Germline CDR1 SGHRS, CDR2 YFSETQ. J gave up 2 bases and V 4 bases, and 12 bases lay outside the gene matches. This CDR3 has 18 amino acids. Here the CDR3 DNA reads TGCGCCAGCAGCCTGGACAGGCTGCTTAATCCTGGGGCCAACGTCCTGACTTTC. Its translation: CASSLDRLLNPGANVLTF.

The chain links TRBV7-9 to TRBJ2-2; no clear D gene. The germline V gene encodes CDR1 SEHNR and CDR2 FQNEAQ (reference sequence). The CDR3 has 17 residues. Trimming pared 5 bases from V and 5 bases from J, leaving 21 bases between. The chain's CDR3 is CASSLPWSDRRTGELFF. The CDR3 DNA is TGTGCCAGCAGCCTCCCCTGGTCGGATAGGCGGACCGGGGAGCTGTTTTTT.